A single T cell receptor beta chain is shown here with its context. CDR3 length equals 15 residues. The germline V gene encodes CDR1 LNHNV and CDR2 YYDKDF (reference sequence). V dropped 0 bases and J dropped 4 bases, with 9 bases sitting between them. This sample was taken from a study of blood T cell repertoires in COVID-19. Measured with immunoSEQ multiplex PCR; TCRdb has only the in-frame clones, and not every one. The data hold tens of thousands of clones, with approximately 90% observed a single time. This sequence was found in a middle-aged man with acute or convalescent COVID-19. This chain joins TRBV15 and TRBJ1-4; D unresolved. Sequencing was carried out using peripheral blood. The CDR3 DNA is TGTGCCACCAGCAGAGATGGCGGGATTAATGAAAAACTGTTTTTT. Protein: CATSRDGGINEKLFF. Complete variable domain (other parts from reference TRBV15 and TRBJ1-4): DAMVIQNPRYQVTQFGKPVTLSCSQTLNHNVMYWYQQKSSQAPKLLFHYYDKDFNNEADTPDNFQSRRPNTSFCFLDIRSPGLGDTAMYLCATSRDGGINEKLFFGSGTQLSVL.